These T cell receptor beta chains were read from a single sample in a study of T cells after yellow fever vaccination. TCRdb used MiXCR to reprocess the 5' RACE reads, holding one entry per CDR3 protein. The data show 150,000 or so distinct CDR3 sequences, about a tenth seen once. Specimen: CD8+ T cells sorted from PBMCs, collected 45 days after the yellow fever booster vaccination. Receptors were obtained from a man between 18 and 35 years old who received the YFV17D yellow fever vaccine. Both conserved end residues are part of each CDR3. Fields, in order: clone size, D gene, J gene, V gene, CDR3 protein. D genes are given only for firm matches. Expanded clones are given a class, and other clones once, few, many or no size at all.

>NA|NA|TRBJ1-1|TRBV12-3/TRBV12-4
CASRLWGITEAFF
>many|TRBD1|TRBJ1-5|TRBV7-9
CASSSTIMGLRQGDGPQHF
>few|NA|TRBJ1-5|TRBV4-3
CASSQDGDPNQPQHF
>few|NA|TRBJ2-1|TRBV5-1
CASSPPGFNEQFF
>NA|NA|TRBJ1-1|TRBV9
CASSTSGGAGTEAFF
>few|TRBD2|TRBJ2-2|TRBV7-2
CASSLPTSGNTGELFF
>NA|NA|TRBJ2-1|TRBV24-1
CATSSRTRNEQFF
>many|NA|TRBJ1-5|TRBV5-1
CASSLDLQPQHF
>many|TRBD1|TRBJ1-2|TRBV29-1
CSVAGQGADGYTF
>many|NA|TRBJ1-4|TRBV30
CAWSGAENEKLFF
>NA|NA|TRBJ1-1|TRBV6-6
CASTKPGQKNTEAFF
>many|TRBD1|TRBJ1-1|TRBV6-5
CASSYSAGGQGTEAFF
>few|NA|TRBJ2-3|TRBV5-1
CASSHRPETFTDTQYF
>few|NA|TRBJ2-1|TRBV6-2/TRBV6-3
CASSYSNRNEQFF
>NA|NA|TRBJ1-4|TRBV4-1
CASSQVAGVWEKLFF
>NA|NA|TRBJ2-7|TRBV7-2
CASSLPSGASSYEQYF
>NA|NA|TRBJ1-2|TRBV30
CAWSIDSYTYGYTF
>few|NA|TRBJ2-2|TRBV29-1
CSVEVGDGSGELFF
>many|TRBD1|TRBJ2-3|TRBV12-3/TRBV12-4
CASSRTGGRTDTQYF
>NA|TRBD1|TRBJ2-1|TRBV29-1
CSVEVIGQGAVRNEQFF
>NA|NA|TRBJ2-3|TRBV27
CASSLVSGDVDTQYF
>NA|NA|TRBJ2-2|TRBV24-1
CATGAEASNTGELFF
>few|NA|TRBJ2-5|TRBV6-2/TRBV6-3
CATSREIGETQYF
>few|TRBD1|TRBJ2-3|TRBV23-1
CASSQPSDRGRLYTQYF